Given below is one T cell receptor beta chain in context. This could be a read error, since a much larger clone is one nucleotide away. The authors built TCR beta libraries using iRepertoire HTBI primers and Arm-PCR of CDR3 regions. TCRdb recomputed calls from the multiplex PCR reads with MiXCR, one row per CDR3 protein. The table shows more than 300,000 distinct CDR3 sequences, with roughly 24% occurring only once. The V gene's germline CDR1 is MDHEN and CDR2 SYDVKM. The CDR3 runs to 12 residues. This specimen comes from a study of regulatory T cells in long-lasting Graves disease. About the study: Disease was considered persistent Graves' disease after over 5 years of antithyroid drugs (with positive TSH receptor antibodies).

Time point reported: persistent/refractory GD, antithyroid drugs over 5 years with positive TRAb. Extracted RNA from PBMCs served as the source of the TCR library. The chain links TRBV28 to TRBJ2-7, with 7 bases aligning to TRBD1. This sequence was found in a woman between 40 and 50 years old with Graves disease. The sample in question was peripheral blood mononuclear cells (PBMCs), obtained when the disease was refractory, from a patient treated with antithyroid drugs. The CDR3 is CTSSGTAYEQYF. The CDR3 DNA reads TGTACCAGCAGTGGGACAGCCTACGAGCAGTACTTC.